The sequence of this TCR beta chain was determined in a study of T cells in Graves' hyperthyroidism and ophthalmopathy. Broader study findings: Ophthalmopathy prediction by the model preceded onset by a median about 6.5 months. In blood, most of the thyroid clonotypes expanded above 0.001 were also present.

The germline CDR1 and CDR2 sequences are MNHEY and SVGAGI. This CDR3 region has 14 residues. Regarding this clonotype: Its cognate antigen is unknown. The germline gene is not matched at one end of the junction; a read error may be the cause.

Lactation, pregnancy, other autoimmune disease or uncontrolled infection excluded patients. On the basis of clinical symptoms, serum thyroxine and TRAb, thyroid ultrasound and orbital computed tomography, diagnoses were made. TCR beta CDR3 regions were amplified from RNA. The HTBI primer set was used in a first-round RT-PCR of the TCR CDR3. TCRdb reanalysed the multiplex PCR reads using MiXCR and keeps one entry per CDR3 protein. In the table there are roughly 570,000 distinct CDR3 sequences, about half of which are singletons. The specimen was peripheral blood or thyroid tissue (not recorded which). The sequence was obtained from an adult woman with Graves' disease, either hyperthyroidism or ophthalmopathy (not recorded which). The chain is built from TRBV6-5 and TRBJ1-4, with D perhaps TRBD1 (6 bases). Here the CDR3 DNA reads TGTGCCAGCGGACCCCAGGGGATCAGCGAAAAACTGCTTTTT. Translated: CASGPQGISEKLLF.